A single T cell receptor beta chain is shown here with its context. Clones were sequenced by immunoSEQ multiplex PCR, and TCRdb holds only the in-frame ones, with some missing. The sample consists of over 60,000 clones, over 85% of them appearing once. CDR3 size: 12 residues. From germline, CDR1 is MNHEY and CDR2 SVGAGI. V was shortened by 6 bases and J by 4 bases, with 9 bases between the two germline ends. The data are from a study of control samples from healthy donors and cancer patients. The chain employs TRBV6-5 and TRBJ1-1, with D unresolved. The sample was PBMCs. The sequence derives from an older woman with head and neck cancer. The CDR3 nucleotides read TGTGCCAGCAGGGGAGTGGGCACTGAAGCTTTCTTT. It specifies CASRGVGTEAFF.